Each of the 28 T cell receptor beta chains below was sequenced from the same sample in a study of blood T cell repertoires in COVID-19. The data were produced by immunoSEQ multiplex PCR, yet TCRdb's version contains in-frame clones alone and is incomplete. The sample consists of some 75,000 clones, around 89% of them appearing once. The sample comprised peripheral blood. Every receptor here comes from a man in his 60s with acute or convalescent COVID-19.

The J gene is TRBJ1-6, the V gene TRBV29-1; D is unclear. Germline CDR1 SQVTM, CDR2 ANQGSEA. Trimming stripped 5 bases from V and 10 bases from J, with 15 bases between. The CDR3 contains 13 residues. The CDR3 DNA reads as TGCAGCGTTAGAGAGGGAAACGGGTCACCCCTCCACTTT. This codes for CSVREGNGSPLHF.

The chain has TRBV6-6 and TRBJ2-7, with TRBD2 as a possible D gene (5 bases). V was pared by 0 bases and J by 6 bases, with 12 bases between. The germline V gene has CDR1 MNHNY and CDR2 SVGAGI (reference sequence). The CDR3 is 14 residues long. CDR3: CASSYSEGVPEQYF. The DNA of the CDR3 is TGTGCCAGCAGTTACTCAGAGGGAGTCCCCGAGCAGTACTTC.

V usage is TRBV28 and J usage is TRBJ2-1; the D gene is possibly TRBD2 (6 bases). Trimming took off 3 bases at V and 3 bases at J, with 9 bases between the two ends. The germline V gene encodes CDR1 MDHEN and CDR2 SYDVKM. This CDR3 has 14 amino acids. The CDR3 protein is CASSFSGGYNEQFF. The CDR3 DNA follows: TGTGCCAGCAGTTTTTCCGGGGGCTACAATGAGCAGTTCTTC.

The rearrangement uses TRBV5-1 and TRBJ2-1, with 7 bases aligning to TRBD2. The CDR3 runs 15 residues. Germline V gene data show CDR1 as SGHRS and CDR2 as YFSETQ. Trimming cost V 6 bases and J 2 bases; bases outside gene matches: 8. CDR3 coding DNA: TGCGCCAGCACTGAAATGGGAGGGACCTACAATGAGCAGTTCTTC. As protein: CASTEMGGTYNEQFF.

The chain is built from TRBV3-1 (or the pseudogene TRBV3-2) and TRBJ2-2; the match to TRBD1 covers 7 bases. The V gene's germline CDR1 is LGHDT and CDR2 YNNKEL (reference sequence). This CDR3 has 16 residues. V lost 6 bases, J lost 7 bases, and 14 bases stayed unmatched. The CDR3 coding sequence is TGTGCCAGCAGTCGACGTTTAGGGGGCCCTATCGGGGAGCTGTTTTTT. It codes for CASSRRLGGPIGELFF.

J is TRBJ2-1 and V is TRBV3-1 (or the pseudogene TRBV3-2), with 8 bases fitting TRBD1. Per germline, CDR1 LGHDT and CDR2 YNNKEL (reference sequence). The trim removed 6 bases at V and 6 bases at J, leaving 10 bases unmatched. The CDR3 is 15 residues long. CDR3 DNA sequence: TGTGCCAGCAGACATGGTCAGGGGGCCTTCAATGAGCAGTTCTTC. This encodes CASRHGQGAFNEQFF.

V and J are TRBV5-1 and TRBJ1-2; D gene unclear. The V end lost 0 bases, the J end lost 7 bases, and 13 bases lay between the germline ends. CDR1 SGHRS and CDR2 YFSETQ come from the germline V gene. CDR3 length equals 14 residues. The CDR3 sequence is CASSLVVEAGGYTF. The CDR3 nucleotides are TGCGCCAGCAGCTTGGTAGTAGAGGCGGGTGGCTACACCTTC.

The chain joins TRBV19 to TRBJ2-7; D remains unclear. Trimming pared 1 base from V and 2 bases from J, leaving 15 bases between. The CDR3 runs to 16 residues. The germline CDR1 and CDR2 sequences are LNHDA and SQIVND (reference sequence). The CDR3 loop reads CASSIGPGFQAYEQYF. Written as DNA, the CDR3 is TGTGCCAGTAGTATAGGCCCCGGGTTCCAAGCCTACGAGCAGTACTTC.

This clone was found once. The chain couples TRBV2 to TRBJ2-1; no reliable D call. In germline, CDR1 is SNHLY, CDR2 FYNNEI. There are 13 residues in the CDR3. V dropped 3 bases and J dropped 2 bases, with 5 bases sitting between them. CDR3 protein: CASSDGPYNEQFF. In DNA, the CDR3 is TGTGCCAGCAGTGATGGGCCCTACAATGAGCAGTTCTTC.

The V gene is TRBV5-6, the J gene TRBJ2-4; 9 bases agree with TRBD1. The germline V gene encodes CDR1 SGHDT and CDR2 YYEEEE. The junction had 7 bases not matched to a gene; V was cut back by 1 base and J by 8 bases. The length of the CDR3 is 15 residues. The CDR3 here is CASSLSGQGGHIQYF. For the CDR3, the DNA is TGTGCCAGCAGCTTGTCGGGACAGGGCGGTCACATTCAGTACTTC.

The rearrangement uses TRBV6-5 and TRBJ2-7, with D perhaps TRBD2 (5 bases). Germline loops: CDR1 MNHEY, CDR2 SVGAGI. The V and J ends lost 7 bases and 2 bases respectively, with 12 bases between them. This CDR3 spans 13 amino acids. This CDR3 is CASTSGPPYEQYF. CDR3 DNA: TGTGCCAGCACGAGCGGACCCCCCTACGAGCAGTACTTC.

The chain has TRBV5-1 and TRBJ2-4; 7 nucleotides match TRBD1. CDR3 length: 14 amino acids. Per the germline V gene, CDR1 is SGHRS and CDR2 is YFSETQ. Unmatched junction bases numbered 5, after V lost 2 bases and J lost 6 bases. The CDR3 DNA follows: TGCGCCAGCAGCTTACGGGGACAGCCAAACATTCAGTACTTC. The encoded protein is CASSLRGQPNIQYF. The full variable domain, with the rest looked up from reference TRBV5-1 and TRBJ2-4, is KAGVTQTPRYLIKTRGQQVTLSCSPISGHRSVSWYQQTPGQGLQFLFEYFSETQRNKGNFPGRFSGRQFSNSRSEMNVSTLELGDSALYLCASSLRGQPNIQYFGAGTRLSVL.

The genes are TRBV24-1 and TRBJ2-3, with 11 nucleotides matching TRBD2. The CDR3 is 17 residues long. Germline CDR1 is KGHDR and CDR2 is SFDVKD. Unmatched junction bases numbered 9, after V lost 4 bases and J lost 4 bases. The CDR3 coding sequence is TGTGCCACCAGTGAGCCACTAGCGGGAGAGGTGGCAGATACGCAGTATTTT. Its translation: CATSEPLAGEVADTQYF.

The chain carries TRBV11-2 and TRBJ1-1, with 10 positions matching TRBD1. CDR3 length equals 15 residues. CDR1 and CDR2 from the germline V gene are SGHAT and FQNNGV. V shed 4 bases and J 3 bases; nucleotides not matched to a gene: 5. The CDR3 sequence is CASSWGTGAYTEAFF. DNA of the CDR3: TGTGCCAGCAGCTGGGGGACAGGGGCGTACACTGAAGCTTTCTTT.

The chain combines TRBV7-8 with TRBJ2-7, with TRBD1 identical over 9 bases. The CDR3 has 15 amino acids. Unmatched junction bases numbered 10, after V lost 4 bases and J lost 6 bases. From germline, CDR1 is SGHVS and CDR2 FQNEAQ. CDR3 coding DNA: TGTGCCAGCAGCTCCCCGGACAGGGGAATTTTCGAGCAGTACTTC. Amino acid sequence: CASSSPDRGIFEQYF.

The count of this clone is one. V and J are TRBV6-1 and TRBJ1-6; 8 positions match TRBD1. This CDR3 is 14 amino acids long. V dropped 1 base and J dropped 9; count of bases not matched to a gene: 2. CDR1 is MNHNS, CDR2 SASEGT, per germline. As DNA, the CDR3 is TGTGCCAGCAGTGAAGGACAGGGGTTTTCACCCCTCCACTTT. Its protein is CASSEGQGFSPLHF.

As DNA, the CDR3 is TGTGCCAGCAGTGAAGGTGTGGCCCTCTCCTTAATCTCCTACGAGCAGTACTTC. This sequence encodes CASSEGVALSLISYEQYF. V is TRBV6-1 and J is TRBJ2-7, with D hard to call. Germline CDR1 reads MNHNS; CDR2 reads SASEGT. This CDR3 comprises 18 residues. Trimming left V 1 base short and J 0 bases short, with 19 bases between.

The rearrangement links TRBV5-1 to TRBJ2-7, with 10 bases that match TRBD1. CDR1 and CDR2 from the germline V gene are SGHRS and YFSETQ. The CDR3 has 14 residues. Trimming cost V 5 bases and J 5 bases; bases outside gene matches: 7. CDR3 nucleotide sequence: TGCGCCAGCAGGGAGGACAGGGGGATCCACGAGCAGTACTTC. It translates to CASREDRGIHEQYF.

V usage is TRBV9 and J usage is TRBJ1-3; 7 bases are shared with TRBD1. V lost 0 bases, J lost 1 base, and 1 base stayed unmatched. The germline V gene encodes CDR1 SGDLS and CDR2 YYNGEE. The CDR3 loop spans 15 amino acids. The CDR3: CASSVATGSGNTIYF. In DNA form, the CDR3 reads TGTGCCAGCAGCGTAGCGACAGGGTCTGGAAACACCATATATTTT.

The V gene is TRBV5-5, the J gene TRBJ2-3; weak D call: TRBD1 (6 bases). From germline, CDR1 is SGHKS and CDR2 YYEKEE (reference sequence). Trimming removed 1 base at V and 1 base at J, with 13 bases between. This CDR3 spans 16 amino acids. In DNA form, the CDR3 reads TGTGCCAGCAGCTTGTCAGGGGATGAGGGCACAGATACGCAGTATTTT. Translation gives CASSLSGDEGTDTQYF.

V usage is TRBV27 and J usage is TRBJ2-2; a possible D gene is TRBD2 (5 bases). The CDR3 has 15 residues. Trimming took 6 bases from V and 2 from J, leaving 13 bases between them. The germline gives CDR1 MNHEY, CDR2 SMNVEV (reference sequence). The CDR3 DNA reads as TGTGCCAGCAGGTTTCTAGCCCTCAACACCGGGGAGCTGTTTTTT. Protein: CASRFLALNTGELFF.

This chain uses TRBV7-9 with TRBJ2-1; TRBD1 agrees at 7 bases. Germline CDR1 and CDR2: SEHNR and FQNEAQ (reference sequence). The CDR3 sequence is 15 residues long. V lost 2 bases to trimming and J lost 4 bases; unmatched junction nucleotides: 5. The CDR3 nucleotides are TGTGCCAGCAGCTTATACGACAGGGTATACAATGAGCAGTTCTTC. The encoded protein is CASSLYDRVYNEQFF. The full variable domain, in which reference TRBV7-9 and TRBJ2-1 provide the parts outside the CDR3, is DTGVSQNPRHKITKRGQNVTFRCDPISEHNRLYWYRQTLGQGPEFLTYFQNEAQLEKSRLLSDRFSAERPKGSFSTLEIQRTEQGDSAMYLCASSLYDRVYNEQFFGPGTRLTVL.

This clone has only one observation. This chain links TRBV5-6 with TRBJ2-1, with 7 bases lining up with TRBD1. This CDR3 spans 16 amino acids. Germline-derived CDR1 and CDR2 are SGHDT and YYEEEE. The V gene end was trimmed by 2 bases and the J gene end by 8 bases; junction bases not matched to a gene: 13. DNA of the CDR3: TGTGCCAGCAGCTTTACCCCGACAGGGATCGAGGATGAGCAGTTCTTC. It codes for CASSFTPTGIEDEQFF.

About this clone itself: Other DNA variants within this sample encode the same CDR3. The chain combines TRBV10-1 with TRBJ2-3; TRBD2 might be the D (5 bases). Germline V gene data show CDR1 as WNHNN and CDR2 as SYGVQD (reference sequence). The ends were cut back, 3 bases at V and 3 bases at J, with 7 bases in the middle. The CDR3 is 13 residues long. The CDR3 DNA is TGCGCCAGCAGTGAAGGACTGACAGATACGCAGTATTTT. Protein: CASSEGLTDTQYF.

V is TRBV7-7 and J is TRBJ2-5; D is ambiguous. The CDR3 sequence is 14 residues long. V shed 4 bases and J shed 1 base, with 10 bases lying between them. Looked up from germline, CDR1 is SSHAT and CDR2 is FNYEAQ (reference sequence). The CDR3 nucleotides are TGTGCCAGCAGCTCGAGGCCCTTCCAAGAGACCCAGTACTTC. Translation gives CASSSRPFQETQYF.

This rearrangement joins TRBV27 to TRBJ1-2, with TRBD1 as a possible D gene (5 bases). The V and J ends lost 5 bases and 0 bases respectively, with 13 bases between them. The CDR3 loop spans 15 amino acids. Germline-derived CDR1 and CDR2 are MNHEY and SMNVEV (reference sequence). The CDR3 DNA follows: TGTGCCAGCAGTCCAATTCTGACAGCTAACTATGGCTACACCTTC. Its translation: CASSPILTANYGYTF.

This rearrangement joins TRBV5-1 to TRBJ2-3; 12 bases are a match to TRBD2. Germline V CDR1 and CDR2: SGHRS, YFSETQ. Trimming cost V 0 bases and J 0 bases; bases outside gene matches: 5. The length of the CDR3 is 18 residues. The CDR3 DNA reads TGCGCCAGCAGCTTGGCCACTAGCGGGGGGTCTAGCACAGATACGCAGTATTTT. Translating gives CASSLATSGGSSTDTQYF.

V is TRBV5-1 and J is TRBJ1-1, with 10 nucleotides matching TRBD1. Germline V gene lookup returns CDR1 SGHRS and CDR2 YFSETQ. V lost 7 bases to trimming and J lost 5 bases; unmatched junction nucleotides: 5. The length of the CDR3 is 13 residues. The CDR3 spells CASEQGQGTEAFF. The CDR3 DNA reads TGCGCCAGCGAACAGGGACAGGGGACTGAAGCTTTCTTT.